This TCR beta chain was recorded in a study of cytomegalovirus exposure and HLA in healthy donors (dated by TCRdb to 2015 to 2018). Context from the whole study: An earlier analysis of roughly 500 of the donors reported more than 250 Gb of sequence data and about 100 million unique TCR beta sequences from some 180 million T cells. Roughly 300 gigabases of sequencing data and around 85 million unique TCR sequences made up an early release that covered about 640 HLA-typed donors. Of the 398 genotyped donors, approximately 82% fell in the genetic ancestry cluster associated with self-reported Caucasian donors. The study aimed to test whether signatures of past pathogen exposure could be identified by cataloging public T cell receptors. The study profiled the T cell repertoires of 666 subjects by immunosequencing and related them to cytomegalovirus serostatus. Along with the roughly 710-subject first cohort, a separate validation cohort of over a hundred different subjects was used. To predict cytomegalovirus infection status, the study brought together high-throughput TCR immunosequencing, statistical association of individual TCRs with disease status, and machine learning. To study patterns of TCR occurrence, a later analysis re-analyzed previously published TCR beta repertoires from around 670 donors and added high-resolution HLA genotyping. Rather than using new phenotypic data, the later analysis identified candidate immune exposures from TCR beta sequences and from how often those sequences occurred across donors. In an earlier analysis of several hundred of the donors, high-throughput TCR beta sequencing was used to judge whether each TCR beta V gene segment behaved as functional or pseudogenic. Donor age, sex, ethnicity and CMV serostatus were compiled together with the repertoire data. A later genetic analysis used genome-wide SNP genotypes for about 60% of the roughly 700 donors, treating that subset as a discovery cohort. Every discovery cohort repertoire had been produced on one sequencing platform. Class I and class II HLA loci were covered by the typing at four-digit resolution. Typing coverage differed by locus: A, B, C, DRB1 and DQB1 were typed in about 629-630 donors, DQA1 in approximately 520, DPA1 in some 610, and DPB1 in just under 490. A handful of DR-DQ haplotypes were handled as single units for association and clustering because linkage in the cohort was strong. Across 300 to 500 genotyped donors of the cohort, an average of approximately 220,000 unique TCR beta nucleotide sequences per donor were sequenced, and about a sixth of those sequences were non-productive.

As for this clone: Its specific antigen is unknown. Nothing much larger sits one base from this clone, and base qualities are not available.

The library was produced with the immunoSEQ multiplex PCR assay. For the multiplex PCR, a mixture combining 60 forward primers for TCR Vbeta segments and 13 reverse primers for TCR Jbeta segments was used. The CDR3 region of rearranged TCR beta genes was amplified from genomic DNA with a multiplex PCR assay. On the Illumina HiSeq System, the amplified TCR beta libraries were sequenced as 87-base-pair reads. The authors' analysis ran thus. Across the roughly 700 repertoires, a later analysis counted around 80 million unique TCR beta chains, some 11 million of which were shared by at least two donors. Raw reads were error-corrected and collapsed into unique sequences with a nearest-neighbor algorithm that merged closely related sequences to remove PCR and sequencing errors. Alignment of CDR3 sequences to IMGT reference sequences was used to assign V, D and J gene segments. For a sequence to be retained, a match of at least six nucleotides was required to both a V gene segment and a J gene segment. Rearrangements were classified as productive when the CDR3 lacked stop codons and remained in frame with V and J, and all other rearrangements were classified as non-productive. Following IMGT convention, CDR3 was defined as the stretch from the second conserved V-encoded cysteine to the conserved J-encoded phenylalanine. The earlier analysis of 550 to 650 of the donors excluded any sequence lacking an unambiguous match to a single V gene segment. An earlier analysis of 450 to 650 of the donors called V segments functional above 56.7% productive rearrangements and segregating when the between-donor standard deviation exceeded 5%. A statistical classification framework was built to diagnose cytomegalovirus status from the catalog of TCR beta chain sequences. In a later analysis, V and J genes were assigned by comparing TCR nucleotide sequences against IMGT/GENE-DB human TR gene sequences. A later analysis assigned CDR3 sequences and most-parsimonious VDJ recombination scenarios with the TCRdist pipeline. A later analysis defined each TCR beta chain by its CDR3 amino acid sequence plus V-gene family, and excluded reads lacking a unique V-gene family. A later analysis removed several hundred highly shared, low-generation-probability nucleotide sequences to deal with suspected cross-contamination and a sequencing artifact. For each public chain, a later analysis derived a clonal expansion index from normalized ranks of inferred template counts within each repertoire. In a later analysis, generation probabilities were computed using a VDJ recombination model fitted to out-of-frame rearrangements, and the results were checked against IGoR. Hypergeometric tests were used in a later analysis to score TCR-TCR, TCR-HLA and TCR-CMV co-occurrence, with a repertoire-size bias correction applied to the TCR pairs. In a later analysis, false discovery rates were estimated by permuting HLA or CMV assignments 20 times. In a later analysis, co-occurring TCRs were grouped with DBSCAN, and TCRdist sequence similarity was added when clustering was performed within HLA-allele-positive subsets. For co-occurrence clustering, repertoires with fewer than 30,000 or more than 120,000 public chains were excluded, along with roughly 5 repertoires with anomalous nucleotide sharing. TCRdb provides this immuneACCESS table in a form limited to in-frame rearrangements. Some clones are lacking; in checked studies, under half of them reflect an unresolved V gene, and why the rest are absent is not known. V and J calls and clone size come straight from that table; D and trimming were deduced from the DNA. This sample is represented by some 100,000 clones; about 79% of them were singletons. The ten largest make up 2% to 2.5% of the sample.

The CDR3 measures 18 amino acids from cysteine to phenylalanine. This entry keeps only the CDR3 DNA: 54 bases, framed from base 1. Clipping removes 2 bases from V and 0 bases from J, with 10 as the unmatched junction base count. The germline V gene encodes CDR1 SGHAT and CDR2 FQNNGV. What the study reported, not specific to this receptor: Sequencing depth was assumed to be roughly uniform across donors in the presence/absence analyses, though that assumption may not hold. For the cohort, immune exposure information was limited to CMV serostatus. Because counts were too low, approximately 18 rarely observed V segments, including chromosome 9 orphons, were excluded from the earlier analysis of roughly 580 of the donors. Broadly in line with IMGT annotations, most TCR beta V segments showed up in productive rearrangements about 87% or about 30% of the time in an earlier analysis of several hundred of the donors. Compared with the 666-donor mean, donors in an Asian-associated ancestry cluster had fewer N-insertions in productive TCRs, according to a later genetic analysis. V-gene and J-gene trimming of TCR beta chains was associated with a missense DCLRE1C variant in a later genetic analysis, and the association was replicated in an independent cohort. A total of 150 or so TCR beta chains were listed by the study as associated with cytomegalovirus. The classifier was reported to diagnose cytomegalovirus status with high specificity and sensitivity in both the original cohort and the validation cohort. The 87-base-pair reads could not distinguish some IMGT-functional V segments, including TRBV6-2 and TRBV6-3, so those segments were excluded. According to a later analysis, most CMV-associated TCR beta chains appeared to be HLA-restricted, and the HLA associations seemed to be driven largely by CMV exposure. Because HLA typing was unavailable for some donors at each locus, only the typed subset was used in association tests. Most TCR sequences were observed very rarely across donors, whereas some public TCRs were present in many individuals. A group of highly shared sequence variants was considered likely to be a technical artifact of the sequencing pipeline. According to a later analysis, parvovirus B19, influenza, CMV and Epstein-Barr virus appeared linked to several top co-occurrence clusters. In this cohort, only TCR beta chains were sequenced, and detectable features were limited by the absence of alpha or paired-chain data. A later analysis found that HLA-associated TCR beta chains were more clonally expanded and had lower generation probabilities than equally common non-associated chains. When HLA alleles, especially DR and DQ, strongly co-occurred, TCR associations were difficult to assign to individual alleles. In vitro tests confirmed that a few of the cytomegalovirus-associated TCR beta chains recognize cytomegalovirus antigens. Linkage disequilibrium might explain the correlated functional status among segregating V segments, but an unknown experimental factor could not be ruled out. At a false discovery rate of 0.05, a later analysis linked 16,000 or so TCR beta sequences to specific HLA alleles. According to a later analysis, TCR association rates differed among HLA loci, with DRB1 alleles showing the most associated TCRs and HLA-C alleles showing the fewest. It was suggested by the authors that the approach could potentially be generalized to other disease states and immunological phenotypes. A further reported finding was that TCR beta sequences accurately predicted the HLA-A and HLA-B alleles for most subjects in the first cohort.

The cohort was made up of 666 healthy bone marrow donors. At the time of sampling, all cohort members were nominally healthy, though unrecorded immune exposures were likely present. Of the approximately 620 cohort members, just under 300 had a positive CMV serostatus and about 350 had a negative one, while no CMV serostatus was recorded for the donor. Every donor gave a peripheral blood sample, and the peripheral blood mononuclear cells from that sample were used for TCR beta sequencing. The Qiagen DNeasy Blood Extraction Kit was used to extract genomic DNA from the blood cell samples. The chain was built from TRBV11-2 and TRBJ2-3; TRBD1 fits 8 bases in the junction. Material: PBMCs. The origin of this receptor is a human donor in good health. CDR3 protein: CASSLNGAGGLSTDTQYF. The DNA reads TGTGCCAGCAGCTTAAACGGGGCAGGGGGCCTTAGCACAGATACGCAGTATTTT.